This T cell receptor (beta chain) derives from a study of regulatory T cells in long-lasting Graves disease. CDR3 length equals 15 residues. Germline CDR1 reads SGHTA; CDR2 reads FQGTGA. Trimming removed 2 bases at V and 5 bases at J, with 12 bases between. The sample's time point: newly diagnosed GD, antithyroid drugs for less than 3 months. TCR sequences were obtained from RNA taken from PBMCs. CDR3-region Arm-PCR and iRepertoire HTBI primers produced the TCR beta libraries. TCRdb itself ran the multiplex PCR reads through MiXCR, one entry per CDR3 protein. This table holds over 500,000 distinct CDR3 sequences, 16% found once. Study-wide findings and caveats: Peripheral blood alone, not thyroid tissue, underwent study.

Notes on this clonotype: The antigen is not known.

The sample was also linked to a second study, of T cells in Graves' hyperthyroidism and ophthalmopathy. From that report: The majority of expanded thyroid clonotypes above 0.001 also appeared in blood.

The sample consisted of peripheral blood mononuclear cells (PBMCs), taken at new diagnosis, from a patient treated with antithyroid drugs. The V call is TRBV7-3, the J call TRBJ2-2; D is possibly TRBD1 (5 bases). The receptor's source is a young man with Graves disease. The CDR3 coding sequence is TGTGCCAGCAGCTTAGGGGCCCGAAGTACCGGGGAGCTGTTTTTT. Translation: CASSLGARSTGELFF.